This T cell receptor beta chain was sequenced during a study of monozygotic twins with inflammatory bowel disease. Study observations and caveats: IBD patients carried less diverse TCRbeta repertoires (inverse Simpson) than healthy co-twins. Patient-specific immunosuppressive treatments may have made repertoires more variable.

Every sample had its cDNA made across eight separate reactions. TCRdb re-called the 5' RACE reads and catalogs CDR3 proteins one per entry, DNA excluded. The repertoire table contains about 440,000 distinct CDR3 sequences. Germline CDR1 reads ENHRY; CDR2 reads SYGVKD. The CDR3 spans 15 residues. Remarks on this clonotype: Its cognate antigen is unknown.

The receptor comes from a human donor with ulcerative colitis or Crohn's disease, or a healthy co-twin of an affected twin (not recorded which). The V call is TRBV10-3, the J call TRBJ1-4. What was sequenced was blood. CDR3 amino acids: CAIRESGATNEKLFF.